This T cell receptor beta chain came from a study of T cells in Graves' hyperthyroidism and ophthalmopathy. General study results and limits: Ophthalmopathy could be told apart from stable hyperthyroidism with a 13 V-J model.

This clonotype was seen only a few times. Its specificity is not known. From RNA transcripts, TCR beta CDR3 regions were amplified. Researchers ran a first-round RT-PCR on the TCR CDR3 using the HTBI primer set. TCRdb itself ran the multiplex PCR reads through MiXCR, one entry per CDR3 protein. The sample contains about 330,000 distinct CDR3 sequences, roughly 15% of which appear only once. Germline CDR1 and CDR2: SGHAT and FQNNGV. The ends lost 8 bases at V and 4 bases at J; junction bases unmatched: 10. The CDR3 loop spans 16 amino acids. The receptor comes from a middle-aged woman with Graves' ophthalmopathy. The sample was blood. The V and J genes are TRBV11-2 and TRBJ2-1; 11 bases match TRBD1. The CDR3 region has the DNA TGTGCCAGCCAGGGGACCGGGACAGGGGGGTACAATGAGCAGTTCTTC. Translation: CASQGTGTGGYNEQFF. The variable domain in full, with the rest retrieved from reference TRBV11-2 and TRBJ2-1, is EAGVAQSPRYKIIEKRQSVAFWCNPISGHATLYWYQQILGQGPKLLIQFQNNGVVDDSQLPKDRFSAERLKGVDSTLKIQPAKLEDSAVYLCASQGTGTGGYNEQFFGPGTRLTVL.